Listed here are 12 T cell receptor beta chains from one sample, sequenced in a study of OX40 agonist ivuxolimab in advanced cancers. Libraries were prepared by immunoSEQ multiplex PCR; TCRdb keeps only in-frame clonotypes and omits some of them. Here the sample spans approximately 82,000 clones, approximately 85% being singletons. The starting material was CD4+ or CD8+ T cells sorted from blood, obtained in a trial of the OX40 agonist ivuxolimab. These receptor sequences come from an adult with an advanced solid tumor such as melanoma, head and neck, liver or kidney cancer.

The gene calls are TRBV5-4 and TRBJ2-7; no clear D. This CDR3 is 13 amino acids long. Per germline, CDR1 SGHNT and CDR2 YYREEE (reference sequence). The V and J ends lost 0 bases and 2 bases respectively, with 6 bases between them. CDR3 DNA: TGTGCCAGCAGCTTGGATAGGGCCTACGAGCAGTACTTC. It specifies CASSLDRAYEQYF. Full variable domain (remainder filled in from reference TRBV5-4 and TRBJ2-7): ETGVTQSPTHLIKTRGQQVTLRCSSQSGHNTVSWYQQALGQGPQFIFQYYREEENGRGNFPPRFSGLQFPNYSSELNVNALELDDSALYLCASSLDRAYEQYFGPGTRLTVT.

The J gene is TRBJ2-7, the V gene TRBV9, with 7 bases that match TRBD2. The ends lost 2 bases at V and 2 bases at J; junction bases unmatched: 4. The CDR3 contains 14 residues. Germline V gene lookup returns CDR1 SGDLS and CDR2 YYNGEE. CDR3 in amino acids: CASSVGGRAYEQYF. The CDR3 DNA is TGTGCCAGCAGCGTCGGGGGGAGGGCCTACGAGCAGTACTTC.

This clone was counted a few times. The chain has TRBV28 and TRBJ1-5; D perhaps matches TRBD1 (6 bases). CDR1 MDHEN and CDR2 SYDVKM come from the germline V gene. Trimming took 3 bases from V and 11 from J, leaving 11 bases between them. This CDR3 contains 12 residues. DNA of the CDR3: TGTGCCAGCAGTTTGGGGAGGGGGGCCCAGCATTTT. Translation gives CASSLGRGAQHF.

This clone has more than one count but fewer than ten. The chain uses TRBV5-6 and TRBJ1-6; D is unresolved. The CDR3 extends over 13 amino acids. Germline lookup yields CDR1 SGHDT and CDR2 YYEEEE. With 0 bases removed from V and 7 bases from J, the gap between germline ends came to 5 bases. CDR3 sequence: CASSLGGNSPLHF. DNA of the CDR3: TGTGCCAGCAGCTTGGGAGGGAATTCACCCCTCCACTTT.

CDR3 loop: CSERKFEDTQYF. In DNA form, the CDR3 reads TGCAGCGAACGGAAGTTTGAAGATACGCAGTATTTT. The chain employs TRBV29-1 and TRBJ2-3, with D uncertain. CDR1 SQVTM and CDR2 ANQGSEA come from the germline V gene. The CDR3 runs 12 residues. Trimming took 7 bases from V and 5 from J, leaving 13 bases between them.

CDR3 residues: CASSPTRGDTGELFF. DNA for the CDR3: TGTGCCAGCTCACCAACAAGGGGAGACACCGGGGAGCTGTTTTTT. V usage is TRBV18 and J usage is TRBJ2-2; D assignment may be TRBD1 or TRBD2 (5 bases each). Between the trimmed V and J ends, which lost 2 bases and 3 bases, there was a span of 10 bases. The length of the CDR3 is 15 residues. Per the germline V gene, CDR1 is KGHSH and CDR2 is LQKENI. The whole variable domain, remainder taken from reference TRBV18 and TRBJ2-2, is NAGVMQNPRHLVRRRGQEARLRCSPMKGHSHVYWYRQLPEEGLKFMVYLQKENIIDESGMPKERFSAEFPKEGPSILRIQQVVRGDSAAYFCASSPTRGDTGELFFGEGSRLTVL.

In its sample, this clone was seen a few times. This chain links TRBV11-2 with TRBJ2-1; no definite D call. Germline CDR1 and CDR2: SGHAT and FQNNGV. The V and J ends lost 3 bases and 8 bases respectively, with 11 bases between them. The CDR3 extends over 13 amino acids. CDR3 DNA: TGTGCCAGCAGCTTTAAGTGGCTGGATGAGCAGTTCTTC. Translated: CASSFKWLDEQFF.

The chain combines TRBV29-1 with TRBJ2-3; the match to TRBD2 covers 9 bases. This CDR3 has 18 amino acids. With V trimmed by 8 bases and J by 2 bases, 20 bases remained unmatched. Germline lookup yields CDR1 SQVTM and CDR2 ANQGSEA. The CDR3 sequence is CSCGGDFLTSGSTDTQYF. The CDR3 coding sequence is TGCAGCTGCGGGGGGGACTTCTTGACTAGCGGCTCCACAGATACGCAGTATTTT.

The J gene is TRBJ1-2, the V gene TRBV10-3; tentative D call: TRBD1 (5 bases). The CDR3 covers 12 residues. Germline CDR1 reads ENHRY; CDR2 reads SYGVKD. Trimming cost V 3 bases and J 9 bases, with 11 bases left between them. The CDR3 is CAISDDSSSYTF. The CDR3 region has the DNA TGTGCCATCAGTGATGACAGTTCGAGCTACACCTTC.

This chain uses TRBV10-3 with TRBJ2-1, with D maybe TRBD1 (6 bases). Trimming took 6 bases from V and 2 from J, leaving 14 bases between them. The CDR3 spans 15 residues. Per the germline V gene, CDR1 is ENHRY and CDR2 is SYGVKD. The DNA of the CDR3 is TGTGCCATCAGGGACAGTCTAGAGGCCTACAATGAGCAGTTCTTC. This gives the protein CAIRDSLEAYNEQFF.

The rearrangement uses TRBV27 and TRBJ1-6; no firm D call. Germline V lookup: CDR1 MNHEY, CDR2 SMNVEV (reference sequence). The CDR3 is 14 residues long. The V gene lost 8 bases and the J gene lost 3 bases, with 11 bases spanning the gap. The CDR3 here is CASGLGNYNSPLHF. CDR3 DNA: TGTGCCAGCGGGCTGGGAAACTATAATTCACCCCTCCACTTT.

The chain links TRBV5-1 to TRBJ2-5; D perhaps matches TRBD2 (5 bases). Gene TRBJ2-7 matches the end of the DNA better, so the J call may be wrong. This CDR3 is built from 15 residues. Germline V CDR1 and CDR2: SGHRS, YFSETQ. The CDR3 spells CASSLAPSQAYEQYF. CDR3 bases: TGCGCCAGCAGCTTGGCCCCTAGCCAGGCCTACGAGCAGTACTTC.